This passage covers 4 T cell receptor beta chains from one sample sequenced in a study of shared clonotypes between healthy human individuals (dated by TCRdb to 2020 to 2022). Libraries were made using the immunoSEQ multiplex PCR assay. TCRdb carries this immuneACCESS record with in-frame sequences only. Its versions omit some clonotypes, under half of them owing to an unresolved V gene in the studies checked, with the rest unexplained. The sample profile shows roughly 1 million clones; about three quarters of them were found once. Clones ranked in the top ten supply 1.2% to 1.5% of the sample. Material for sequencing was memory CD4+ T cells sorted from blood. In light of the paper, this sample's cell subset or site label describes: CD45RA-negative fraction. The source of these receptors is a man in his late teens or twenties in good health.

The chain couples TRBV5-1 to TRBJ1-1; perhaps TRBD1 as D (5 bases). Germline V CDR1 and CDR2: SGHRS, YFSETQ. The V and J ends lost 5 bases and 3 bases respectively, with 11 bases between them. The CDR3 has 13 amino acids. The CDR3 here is CASRLVGDTEAFF. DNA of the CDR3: TGCGCCAGCAGACTGGTGGGGGACACTGAAGCTTTCTTT.

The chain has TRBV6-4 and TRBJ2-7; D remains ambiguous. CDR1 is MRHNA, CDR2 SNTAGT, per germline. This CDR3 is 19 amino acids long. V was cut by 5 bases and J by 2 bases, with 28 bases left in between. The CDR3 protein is CASSPETPGLHREPYEQYF. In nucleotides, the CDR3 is TGTGCCAGCAGTCCCGAAACACCGGGCCTTCACCGAGAGCCCTACGAGCAGTACTTC.

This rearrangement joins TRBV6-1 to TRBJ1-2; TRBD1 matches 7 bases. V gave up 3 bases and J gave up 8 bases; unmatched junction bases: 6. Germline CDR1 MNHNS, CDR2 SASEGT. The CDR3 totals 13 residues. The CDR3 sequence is CASSEDRMKGYTF. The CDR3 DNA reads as TGTGCCAGCAGTGAGGACAGGATGAAGGGCTACACCTTC.

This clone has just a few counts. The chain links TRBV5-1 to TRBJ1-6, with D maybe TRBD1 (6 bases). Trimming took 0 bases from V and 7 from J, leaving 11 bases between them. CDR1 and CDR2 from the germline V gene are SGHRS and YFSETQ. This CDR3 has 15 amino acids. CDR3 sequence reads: CASSLGDTLNSPLHF. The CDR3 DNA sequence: TGCGCCAGCAGCTTGGGGGACACCCTAAATTCACCCCTCCACTTT.